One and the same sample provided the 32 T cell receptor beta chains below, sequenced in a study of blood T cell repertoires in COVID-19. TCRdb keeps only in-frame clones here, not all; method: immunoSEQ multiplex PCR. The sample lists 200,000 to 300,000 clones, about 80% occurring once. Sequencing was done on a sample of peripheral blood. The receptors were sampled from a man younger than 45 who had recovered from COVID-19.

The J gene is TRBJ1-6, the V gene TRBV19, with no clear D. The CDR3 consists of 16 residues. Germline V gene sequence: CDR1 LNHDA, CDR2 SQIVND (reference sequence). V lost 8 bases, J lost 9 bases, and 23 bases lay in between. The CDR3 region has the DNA TGTGCCAGTGCCGACTGGGCTCGAGGGATGAGTTCACCCCTCCACTTT. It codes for CASADWARGMSSPLHF.

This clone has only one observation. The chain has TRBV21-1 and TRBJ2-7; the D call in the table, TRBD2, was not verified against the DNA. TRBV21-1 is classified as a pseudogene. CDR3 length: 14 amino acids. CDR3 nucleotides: TGTGCCAGCAGCAACGAGTTCCCTCGATGCGAGCAGTACTTC. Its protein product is CASSNEFPRCEQYF.

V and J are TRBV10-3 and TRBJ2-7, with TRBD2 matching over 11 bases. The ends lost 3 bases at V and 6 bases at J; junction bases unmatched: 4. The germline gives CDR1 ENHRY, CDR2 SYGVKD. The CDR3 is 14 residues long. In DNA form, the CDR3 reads TGTGCCATCAGTGAAGGAGGACTAGCGGGCGAGCAGTACGTC. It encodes CAISEGGLAGEQYV.

The CDR3 DNA reads as TGTGCCAGCGCAACAGGATTCTACGAGCAGTACTTC. It codes for CASATGFYEQYF. The chain is built from TRBV11-2 and TRBJ2-7; D might be TRBD1 (5 bases). V was clipped by 8 bases and J by 3 bases, with 11 bases between them. The germline V gene encodes CDR1 SGHAT and CDR2 FQNNGV. CDR3 size: 12 residues.

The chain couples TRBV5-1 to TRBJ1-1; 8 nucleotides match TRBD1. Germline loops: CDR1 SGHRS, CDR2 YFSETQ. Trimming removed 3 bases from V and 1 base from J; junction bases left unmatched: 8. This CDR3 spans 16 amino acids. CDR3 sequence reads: CASSWQSGQGNTEAFF. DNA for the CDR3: TGCGCCAGCAGCTGGCAATCTGGACAGGGGAACACTGAAGCTTTCTTT.

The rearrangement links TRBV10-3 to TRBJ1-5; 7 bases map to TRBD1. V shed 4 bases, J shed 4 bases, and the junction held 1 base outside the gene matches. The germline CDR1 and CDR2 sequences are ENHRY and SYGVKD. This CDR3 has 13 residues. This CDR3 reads CAISGQGNQPQHF. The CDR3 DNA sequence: TGTGCCATCAGTGGACAGGGAAATCAGCCCCAGCATTTT.

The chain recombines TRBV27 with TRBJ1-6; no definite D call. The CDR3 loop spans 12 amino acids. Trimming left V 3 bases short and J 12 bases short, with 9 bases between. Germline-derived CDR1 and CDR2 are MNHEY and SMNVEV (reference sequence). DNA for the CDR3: TGTGCCAGCAGTTTCACAGAAGGACCCCTCCACTTT. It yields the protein CASSFTEGPLHF.

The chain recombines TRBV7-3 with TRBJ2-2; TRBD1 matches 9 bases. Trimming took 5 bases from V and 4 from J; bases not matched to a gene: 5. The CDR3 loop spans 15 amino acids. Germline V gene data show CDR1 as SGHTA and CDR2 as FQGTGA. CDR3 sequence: CASSRDRAGTGELFF. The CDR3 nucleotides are TGTGCCAGCAGCCGGGACAGGGCGGGCACCGGGGAGCTGTTTTTT.

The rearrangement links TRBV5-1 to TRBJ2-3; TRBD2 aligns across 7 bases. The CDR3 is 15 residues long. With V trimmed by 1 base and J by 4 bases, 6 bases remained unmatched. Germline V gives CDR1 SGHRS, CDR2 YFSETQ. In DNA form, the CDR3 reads TGCGCCAGCAGCTTGCAGCGGGGTTGGGCAGATACGCAGTATTTT. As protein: CASSLQRGWADTQYF.

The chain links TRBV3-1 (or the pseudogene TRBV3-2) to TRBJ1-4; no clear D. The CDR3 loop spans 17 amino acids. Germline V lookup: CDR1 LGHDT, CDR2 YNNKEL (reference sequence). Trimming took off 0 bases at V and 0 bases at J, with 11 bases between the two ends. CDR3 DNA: TGTGCCAGCAGCCAAGAATTTGAGATTGCAACTAATGAAAAACTGTTTTTT. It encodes CASSQEFEIATNEKLFF.

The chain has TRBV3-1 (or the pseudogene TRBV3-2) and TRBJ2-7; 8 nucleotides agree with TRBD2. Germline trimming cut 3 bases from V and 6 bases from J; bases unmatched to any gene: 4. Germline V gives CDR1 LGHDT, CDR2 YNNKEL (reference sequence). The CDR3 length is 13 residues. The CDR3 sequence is CASSHGLAGEQYF. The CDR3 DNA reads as TGTGCCAGCAGCCACGGACTAGCTGGCGAGCAGTACTTC.

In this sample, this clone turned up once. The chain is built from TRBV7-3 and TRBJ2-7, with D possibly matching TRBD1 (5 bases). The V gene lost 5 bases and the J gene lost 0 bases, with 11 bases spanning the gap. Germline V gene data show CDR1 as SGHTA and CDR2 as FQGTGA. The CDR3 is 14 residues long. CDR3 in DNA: TGTGCCAGCAGCCTTCAGGGTAGCTCCTACGAGCAGTACTTC. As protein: CASSLQGSSYEQYF. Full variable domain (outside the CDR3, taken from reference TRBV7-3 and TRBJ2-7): GAGVSQTPSNKVTEKGKYVELRCDPISGHTALYWYRQSLGQGPEFLIYFQGTGAADDSGLPNDRFFAVRPEGSVSTLKIQRTERGDSAVYLCASSLQGSSYEQYFGPGTRLTVT.

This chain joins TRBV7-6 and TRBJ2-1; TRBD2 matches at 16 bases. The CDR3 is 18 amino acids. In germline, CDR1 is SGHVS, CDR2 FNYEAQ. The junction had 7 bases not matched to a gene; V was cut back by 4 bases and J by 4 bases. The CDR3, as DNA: TGTGCCAGCAGCTCCCGCGGGACTAGCGGGGGGGGGTACAATGAGCAGTTCTTC. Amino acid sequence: CASSSRGTSGGGYNEQFF.

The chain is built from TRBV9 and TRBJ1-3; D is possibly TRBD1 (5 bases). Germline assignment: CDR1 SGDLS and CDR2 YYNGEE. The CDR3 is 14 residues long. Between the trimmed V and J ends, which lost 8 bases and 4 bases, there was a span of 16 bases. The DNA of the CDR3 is TGTGCCAGTTCCCCTGGGGGGACCGGAAACACCATATATTTT. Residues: CASSPGGTGNTIYF. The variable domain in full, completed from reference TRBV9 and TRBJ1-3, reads DSGVTQTPKHLITATGQRVTLRCSPRSGDLSVYWYQQSLDQGLQFLIQYYNGEERAKGNILERFSAQQFPDLHSELNLSSLELGDSALYFCASSPGGTGNTIYFGEGSWLTVV.

CDR3 sequence: CATSRDRRSSYGYTF. CDR3 nucleotides: TGTGCCACCAGCAGAGATCGGAGGAGTTCTTATGGCTACACCTTC. The J gene is TRBJ1-2, the V gene TRBV15; no clear D. Between the trimmed V and J ends, which lost 0 bases and 5 bases, there was a span of 13 bases. From germline, CDR1 is LNHNV and CDR2 YYDKDF (reference sequence). The CDR3 is 15 residues long. The whole variable domain, filled in from reference TRBV15 and TRBJ1-2, reads DAMVIQNPRYQVTQFGKPVTLSCSQTLNHNVMYWYQQKSSQAPKLLFHYYDKDFNNEADTPDNFQSRRPNTSFCFLDIRSPGLGDTAMYLCATSRDRRSSYGYTFGSGTRLTVV.

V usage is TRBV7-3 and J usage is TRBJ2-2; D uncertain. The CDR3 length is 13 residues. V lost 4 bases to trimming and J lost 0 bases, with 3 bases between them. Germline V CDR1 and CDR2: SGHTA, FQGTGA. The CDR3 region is CASSSANTGELFF. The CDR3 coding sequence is TGTGCCAGCAGCTCGGCGAACACCGGGGAGCTGTTTTTT.

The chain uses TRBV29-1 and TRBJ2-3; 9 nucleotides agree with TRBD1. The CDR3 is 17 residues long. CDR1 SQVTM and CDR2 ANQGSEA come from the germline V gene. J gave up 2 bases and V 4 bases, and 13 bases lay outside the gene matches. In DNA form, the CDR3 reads TGCAGCGTTGGAGGCCGGGACAGGGCCCGTTTCACAGATACGCAGTATTTT. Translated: CSVGGRDRARFTDTQYF.

The CDR3 nucleotides are TGTGCCAGCAGTTCCGGACAGGGTGTGGGAGAGACCCAGTACTTC. The encoded protein is CASSSGQGVGETQYF. J is TRBJ2-5 and V is TRBV6-2 or TRBV6-3; TRBD1 matches 8 bases. Germline CDR1 is MNHEY and CDR2 is SVGEGT. V gave up 4 bases and J gave up 4 bases; unmatched junction bases: 8. The CDR3 sequence is 15 residues long.

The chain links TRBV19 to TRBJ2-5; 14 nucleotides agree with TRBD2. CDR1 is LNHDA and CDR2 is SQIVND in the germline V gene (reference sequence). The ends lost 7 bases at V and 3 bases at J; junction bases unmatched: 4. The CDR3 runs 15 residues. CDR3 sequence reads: CASTPTSGGEETQYF. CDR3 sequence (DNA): TGTGCCAGTACTCCGACTAGCGGGGGGGAAGAGACCCAGTACTTC.

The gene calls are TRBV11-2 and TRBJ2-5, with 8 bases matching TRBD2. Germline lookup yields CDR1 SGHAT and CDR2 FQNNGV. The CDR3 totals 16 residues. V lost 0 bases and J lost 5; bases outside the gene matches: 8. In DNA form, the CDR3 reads TGTGCCAGCAGCTTAGATCGGCTGGGACTAGTGGAGACCCAGTACTTC. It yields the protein CASSLDRLGLVETQYF.

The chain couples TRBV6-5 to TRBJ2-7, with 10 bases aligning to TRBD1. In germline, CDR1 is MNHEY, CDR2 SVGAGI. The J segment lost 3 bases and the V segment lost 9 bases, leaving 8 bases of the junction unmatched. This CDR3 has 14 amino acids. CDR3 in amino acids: CASRQGALFYEQYV. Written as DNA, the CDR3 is TGTGCCAGTAGACAGGGGGCGTTATTCTACGAGCAGTACGTC.

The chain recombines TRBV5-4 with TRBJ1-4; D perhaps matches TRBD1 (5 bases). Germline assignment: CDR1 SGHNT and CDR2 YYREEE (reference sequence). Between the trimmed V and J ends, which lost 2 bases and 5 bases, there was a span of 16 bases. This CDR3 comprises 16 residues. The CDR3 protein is CASSLGLGGENEKLFF. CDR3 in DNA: TGTGCCAGCAGCTTAGGATTGGGGGGGGAAAATGAAAAACTGTTTTTT.

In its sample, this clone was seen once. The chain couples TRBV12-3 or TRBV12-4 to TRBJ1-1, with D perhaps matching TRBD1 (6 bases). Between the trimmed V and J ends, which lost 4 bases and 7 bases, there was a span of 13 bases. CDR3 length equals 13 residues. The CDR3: CASSSGGADEAFF. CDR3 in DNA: TGTGCCAGCAGTTCCGGGGGGGCTGATGAAGCTTTCTTT.

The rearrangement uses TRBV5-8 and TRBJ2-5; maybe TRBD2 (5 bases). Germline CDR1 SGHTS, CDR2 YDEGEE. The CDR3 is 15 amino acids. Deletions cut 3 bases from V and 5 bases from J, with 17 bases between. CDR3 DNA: TGTGCCAGCAGCTCACGGACTGGTGGGGTGGAGACCCAGTACTTC. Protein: CASSSRTGGVETQYF.

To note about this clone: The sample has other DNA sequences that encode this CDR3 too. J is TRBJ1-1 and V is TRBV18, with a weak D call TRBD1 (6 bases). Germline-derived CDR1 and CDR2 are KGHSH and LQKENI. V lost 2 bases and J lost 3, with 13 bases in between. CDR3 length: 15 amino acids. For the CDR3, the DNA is TGTGCCAGCTCACCAACGGGGGGCTGGGACACTGAAGCTTTCTTT. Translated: CASSPTGGWDTEAFF.

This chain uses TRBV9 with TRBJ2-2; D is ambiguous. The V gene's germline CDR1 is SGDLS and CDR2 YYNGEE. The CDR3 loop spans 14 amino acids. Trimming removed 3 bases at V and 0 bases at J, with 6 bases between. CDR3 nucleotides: TGTGCCAGCAGCGCCCCAGCGAACACCGGGGAGCTGTTTTTT. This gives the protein CASSAPANTGELFF.

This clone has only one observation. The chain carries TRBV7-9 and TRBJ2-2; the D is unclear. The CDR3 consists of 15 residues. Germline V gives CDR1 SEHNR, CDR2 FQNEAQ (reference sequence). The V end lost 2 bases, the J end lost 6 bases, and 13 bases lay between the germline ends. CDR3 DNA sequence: TGTGCCAGCAGCTTATTGGGTGTAGAGGCCGGGGAGCTGTTTTTT. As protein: CASSLLGVEAGELFF.

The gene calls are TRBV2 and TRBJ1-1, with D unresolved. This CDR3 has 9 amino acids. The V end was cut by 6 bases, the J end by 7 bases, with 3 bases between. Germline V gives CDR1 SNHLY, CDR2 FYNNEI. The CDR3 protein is CASRSEAFF. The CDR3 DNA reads TGTGCCAGCAGGAGTGAAGCTTTCTTT.

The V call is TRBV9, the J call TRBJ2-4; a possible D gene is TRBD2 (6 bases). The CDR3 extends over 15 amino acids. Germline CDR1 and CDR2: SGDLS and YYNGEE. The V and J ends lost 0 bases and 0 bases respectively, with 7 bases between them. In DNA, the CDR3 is TGTGCCAGCAGCGTAGGGGGGGTAGCCAAAAACATTCAGTACTTC. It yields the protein CASSVGGVAKNIQYF.

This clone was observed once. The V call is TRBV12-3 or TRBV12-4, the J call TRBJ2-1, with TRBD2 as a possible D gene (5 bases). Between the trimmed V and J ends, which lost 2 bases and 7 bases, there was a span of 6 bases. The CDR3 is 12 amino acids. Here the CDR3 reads CASSLSGNEQFF. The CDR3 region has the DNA TGTGCCAGCAGTTTATCGGGGAATGAGCAGTTCTTC.

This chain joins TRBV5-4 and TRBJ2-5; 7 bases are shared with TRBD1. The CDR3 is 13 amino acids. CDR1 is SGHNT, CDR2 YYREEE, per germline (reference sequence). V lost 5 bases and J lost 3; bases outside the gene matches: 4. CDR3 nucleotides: TGTGCCAGCAGTGTGGGGACAGAAGAGACCCAGTACTTC. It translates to CASSVGTEETQYF.

CDR3 sequence: CASSVTGEVYNSPLHF. DNA of the CDR3: TGTGCCAGCAGCGTCACAGGGGAAGTGTATAATTCACCCCTCCACTTT. The J gene is TRBJ1-6, the V gene TRBV5-6, with 7 bases aligning to TRBD1. CDR1 is SGHDT, CDR2 YYEEEE, per germline. The CDR3 consists of 16 residues. V trimming: 4 bases; J trimming: 4 bases; junction bases outside the gene matches: 8.